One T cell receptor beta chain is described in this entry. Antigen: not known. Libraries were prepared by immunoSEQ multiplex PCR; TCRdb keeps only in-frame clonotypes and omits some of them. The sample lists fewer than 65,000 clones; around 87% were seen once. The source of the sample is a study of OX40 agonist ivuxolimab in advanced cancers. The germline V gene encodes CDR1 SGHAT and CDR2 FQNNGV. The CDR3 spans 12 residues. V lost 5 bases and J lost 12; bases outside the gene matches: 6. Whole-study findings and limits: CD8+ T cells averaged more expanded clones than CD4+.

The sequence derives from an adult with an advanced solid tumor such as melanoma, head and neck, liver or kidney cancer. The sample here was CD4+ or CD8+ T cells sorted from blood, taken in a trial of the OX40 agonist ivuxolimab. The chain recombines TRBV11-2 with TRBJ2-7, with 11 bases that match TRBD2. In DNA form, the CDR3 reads TGTGCCAGCAGCCAGACTAGCGGGAAGCCGTACTTC. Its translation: CASSQTSGKPYF.